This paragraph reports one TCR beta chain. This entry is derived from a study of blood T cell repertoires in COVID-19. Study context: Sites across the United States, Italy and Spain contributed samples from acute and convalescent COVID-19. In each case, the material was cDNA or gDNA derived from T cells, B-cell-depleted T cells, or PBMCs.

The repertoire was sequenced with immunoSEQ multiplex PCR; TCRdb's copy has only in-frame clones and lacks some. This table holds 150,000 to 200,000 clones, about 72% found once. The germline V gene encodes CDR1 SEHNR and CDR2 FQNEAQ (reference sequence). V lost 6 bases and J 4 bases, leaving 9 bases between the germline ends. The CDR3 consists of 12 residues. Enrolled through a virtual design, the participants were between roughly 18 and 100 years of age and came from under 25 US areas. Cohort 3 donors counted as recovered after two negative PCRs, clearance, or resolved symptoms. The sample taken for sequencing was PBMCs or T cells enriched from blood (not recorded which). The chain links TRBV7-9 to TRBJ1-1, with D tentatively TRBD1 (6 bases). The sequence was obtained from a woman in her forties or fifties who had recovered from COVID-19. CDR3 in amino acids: CASRAGATEAFF. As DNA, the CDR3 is TGTGCCAGCAGAGCAGGGGCCACTGAAGCTTTCTTT.